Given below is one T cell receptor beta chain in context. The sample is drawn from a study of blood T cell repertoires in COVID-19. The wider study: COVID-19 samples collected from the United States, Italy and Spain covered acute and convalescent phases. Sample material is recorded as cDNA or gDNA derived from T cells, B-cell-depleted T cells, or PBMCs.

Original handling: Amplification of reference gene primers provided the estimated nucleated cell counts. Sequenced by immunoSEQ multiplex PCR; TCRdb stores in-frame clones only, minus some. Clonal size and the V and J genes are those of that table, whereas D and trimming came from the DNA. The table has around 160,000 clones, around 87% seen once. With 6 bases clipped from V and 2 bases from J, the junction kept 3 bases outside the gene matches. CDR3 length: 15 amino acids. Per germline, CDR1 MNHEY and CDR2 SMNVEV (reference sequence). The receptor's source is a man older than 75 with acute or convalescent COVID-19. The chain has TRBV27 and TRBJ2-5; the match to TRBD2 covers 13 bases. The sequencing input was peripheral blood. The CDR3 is CASSSLAGGQETQYF. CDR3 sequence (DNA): TGTGCCAGCAGCTCACTAGCGGGAGGGCAAGAGACCCAGTACTTC.